This TCR beta chain is drawn from a study of blood T cell repertoires in COVID-19. Whole-study context: Samples came from the United States, Italy and Spain, spanning acute and convalescent COVID-19.

The CDR3 contains 16 residues. The junction had 20 bases not matched to a gene; V was cut back by 6 bases and J by 11 bases. Germline CDR1 MNHEY, CDR2 SVGEGT. TCRdb keeps only in-frame clones here, not all; method: immunoSEQ multiplex PCR. The table lists about 250,000 clones, more than 70% of them singletons. The chain combines TRBV6-2 or TRBV6-3 with TRBJ1-1; 8 positions agree with TRBD1. The source is a woman in her 30s with COVID-19, enrolled during active disease. The sample taken for sequencing was peripheral blood. CDR3 amino acids: CASSPTYLQGGGFAFF. CDR3 sequence (DNA): TGTGCCAGCAGCCCTACATACCTACAGGGGGGAGGTTTCGCTTTCTTT.